A single sample is the source of the 5 T cell receptor beta chains below, sequenced in a study of monozygotic twins with cystic fibrosis (dated by TCRdb to the early 2020s). Library method: the immunoSEQ multiplex PCR assay. TCRdb retrieved this table from immuneACCESS and kept in-frame rearrangements only. Not all clones are present; in checked studies, unresolved V genes account for under half, and no reason is known for the remainder. For this sample the table gives roughly 23,000 clones, of which about 83% were detected only once. The ten largest account for 1% to 1.5% of the sample. The sequenced sample was blood. Receptors originate from a woman between 25 and 40 years old with cystic fibrosis.

CDR3 sequence reads: CASSLSGGEETQYF. In DNA, the CDR3 is TGTGCCAGCAGCTTATCAGGGGGGGAAGAGACCCAGTACTTC. The chain joins TRBV11-2 to TRBJ2-5, with D tentatively TRBD1 or TRBD2 (7 bases each). The germline V and J ends were trimmed by 2 bases and 3 bases, with 10 bases remaining between them. The CDR3 runs to 14 residues. The germline V gene has CDR1 SGHAT and CDR2 FQNNGV.

This chain connects TRBV28 to TRBJ2-1, with 13 nucleotides matching TRBD2. The germline V gene encodes CDR1 MDHEN and CDR2 SYDVKM. CDR3 length: 13 amino acids. The V segment lost 4 bases and the J segment 15 bases; nucleotides outside the gene matches: 6. CDR3 loop: CASSSGLAGDRFF. The CDR3 DNA follows: TGTGCCAGCAGTTCCGGACTAGCGGGGGATCGGTTCTTC.

The chain uses TRBV15 and TRBJ1-4, with D uncertain. The CDR3 has 15 amino acids. CDR1 is LNHNV and CDR2 is YYDKDF in the germline V gene (reference sequence). The ends were cut back, 0 bases at V and 0 bases at J, with 5 bases in the middle. CDR3 protein: CATSRDRATNEKLFF. For the CDR3, the DNA is TGTGCCACCAGCAGAGATAGAGCAACTAATGAAAAACTGTTTTTT.

This sequence joins TRBV7-9 and TRBJ1-1, with D perhaps TRBD1 (5 bases). Germline CDR1 is SEHNR and CDR2 is FQNEAQ (reference sequence). Trimming stripped 3 bases from V and 2 bases from J, with 19 bases between. CDR3 length equals 17 residues. Here the CDR3 DNA reads TGTGCCAGCAGCTTCCCAACCAGGGCTTGGGGAAACACTGAAGCTTTCTTT. It specifies CASSFPTRAWGNTEAFF. The whole variable domain, filled in from reference TRBV7-9 and TRBJ1-1, reads DTGVSQNPRHKITKRGQNVTFRCDPISEHNRLYWYRQTLGQGPEFLTYFQNEAQLEKSRLLSDRFSAERPKGSFSTLEIQRTEQGDSAMYLCASSFPTRAWGNTEAFFGQGTRLTVV.

This chain joins TRBV30 and TRBJ1-5, with D perhaps TRBD1 (6 bases). This CDR3 is 16 amino acids long. CDR1 GTSNPN and CDR2 SVGIG come from the germline V gene (reference sequence). Trimming removed 2 bases from V and 4 bases from J, with 18 bases in between. The CDR3 sequence: CAWSRGPSTGNQPQHF. CDR3 DNA: TGTGCCTGGAGTCGAGGACCATCCACAGGGAATCAGCCCCAGCATTTT.